Below, 32 T cell receptor beta chains from the same sample are listed, as sequenced in a study of early T cells in non-severe SARS-CoV-2 infection. MiXCR, applied by TCRdb to the 5' RACE reads, yields one record per CDR3 protein. The sample consists of roughly 50,000 distinct CDR3 sequences, about 7.4% of them appearing once. Sample: whole blood. These receptors all stem from an adult who was a healthcare worker with PCR-confirmed SARS-CoV-2 infection or an uninfected control (not recorded which).

In this sample, this clonotype turned up many times. V is TRBV2 and J is TRBJ1-5, with 8 bases lining up with TRBD1. Germline V lookup: CDR1 SNHLY, CDR2 FYNNEI. The ends lost 1 base at V and 5 bases at J; junction bases unmatched: 4. The length of the CDR3 is 15 residues. The DNA for the CDR3 is TGTGCCAGCAGTGAAGTGGCAGGGGGCGATCAGCCCCAGCATTTT. Its protein is CASSEVAGGDQPQHF.

This clonotype came up many times. This chain links TRBV4-3 with TRBJ1-2; D call uncertain. The CDR3 is 10 amino acids. Germline V gene sequence: CDR1 LGHNA, CDR2 YSLEER. V was shortened by 4 bases and J by 6 bases, with 3 bases between the two germline ends. CDR3 sequence reads: CASSRDGYTF. DNA of the CDR3: TGCGCCAGCAGCCGCGATGGCTACACCTTC.

The chain has TRBV6-6 and TRBJ1-5; 11 bases fit TRBD1. Germline-derived CDR1 and CDR2 are MNHNY and SVGAGI (reference sequence). The CDR3 sequence is 19 residues long. The V gene end was trimmed by 4 bases and the J gene end by 2 bases; junction bases not matched to a gene: 13. The CDR3 is CASSSRDRGVLYGNQPQHF. The CDR3 DNA sequence: TGTGCCAGCAGTTCCCGGGACAGGGGGGTGTTGTATGGCAATCAGCCCCAGCATTTT.

This clonotype appeared many times. This sequence joins TRBV6-1 and TRBJ2-7; D is undetermined. V was cut by 7 bases and J by 2 bases, with 9 bases left in between. This CDR3 is 12 amino acids long. Per the germline V gene, CDR1 is MNHNS and CDR2 is SASEGT. The CDR3 sequence is CASKHDPYEQYF. CDR3 DNA sequence: TGTGCCAGCAAACACGATCCCTACGAGCAGTACTTC.

This clonotype has more than one count but fewer than ten. This chain uses TRBV29-1 with TRBJ2-3, with TRBD1 as a possible D gene (6 bases). V was shortened by 5 bases and J by 0 bases, with 12 bases between the two germline ends. The CDR3 runs 14 residues. CDR1 and CDR2 from the germline V gene are SQVTM and ANQGSEA. This chain's CDR3 is CSVSDRTSTDTQYF. DNA of the CDR3: TGCAGCGTTTCGGACAGAACGAGCACAGATACGCAGTATTTT.

This clonotype was counted at least ten times. The chain combines TRBV19 with TRBJ2-2, with D maybe TRBD1 (5 bases). This CDR3 comprises 13 residues. Germline V gene data show CDR1 as LNHDA and CDR2 as SQIVND (reference sequence). Trimming shortened V by 4 bases and J by 6 bases, and 9 bases separated the two germline ends. The CDR3 sequence is CASSNQGAGELFF. The CDR3 coding sequence is TGTGCCAGTAGTAATCAGGGCGCCGGGGAGCTGTTTTTT.

This sequence joins TRBV30 and TRBJ1-2; D remains unclear. The ends were cut back, 0 bases at V and 8 bases at J, with 13 bases in the middle. This CDR3 has 13 amino acids. In germline, CDR1 is GTSNPN, CDR2 SVGIG (reference sequence). The CDR3 bases are TGTGCCTGGAGTGTCGAGCGGGTGCCAGGCTACACCTTC. Its protein product is CAWSVERVPGYTF.

This clonotype occurred a few times. This chain connects TRBV6-6 to TRBJ1-2; the D is unclear. Germline V gene data show CDR1 as MNHNY and CDR2 as SVGAGI (reference sequence). There are 12 residues in the CDR3. The ends were cut back, 8 bases at V and 4 bases at J, with 11 bases in the middle. For the CDR3, the DNA is TGTGCCAGCGGAGGGCAGACCTATGGCTACACCTTC. It translates to CASGGQTYGYTF.

This clonotype was counted a few times. V usage is TRBV4-1 and J usage is TRBJ1-2, with no clear D. Germline-derived CDR1 and CDR2 are MGHRA and YSYEKL. V gave up 1 base and J gave up 5 bases, with 8 bases separating them. This CDR3 contains 13 residues. The CDR3: CASSQVGGYGYTF. The CDR3 DNA sequence: TGCGCCAGCAGCCAAGTCGGCGGATATGGCTACACCTTC.

The chain is built from TRBV2 and TRBJ1-4; TRBD1 might be the D (5 bases). Trimming left V 6 bases short and J 3 bases short, with 17 bases between. This CDR3 region has 16 residues. Germline CDR1 is SNHLY and CDR2 is FYNNEI. The CDR3 protein is CASRTRSGRPNEKLFF. Here the CDR3 DNA reads TGTGCCAGCAGGACCCGGTCGGGGCGTCCTAATGAAAAACTGTTTTTT.

The rearrangement uses TRBV13 and TRBJ2-7, with TRBD2 matching over 9 bases. V trimming: 5 bases; J trimming: 2 bases; junction bases outside the gene matches: 4. Germline loops: CDR1 PRHDT, CDR2 FYEKMQ (reference sequence). The CDR3 length is 14 residues. The CDR3 region has the DNA TGTGCCAGCAGCCAGGGACTAGCTCCCTACGAGCAGTACTTC. Its translation: CASSQGLAPYEQYF.

The V and J genes are TRBV14 and TRBJ1-5; the match to TRBD1 covers 7 bases. The V gene's germline CDR1 is SGHDN and CDR2 FVKESK. The CDR3 has 16 residues. V lost 7 bases and J lost 5; bases outside the gene matches: 14. The CDR3 reads CASIETGRPRYQPQHF. The CDR3, as DNA: TGTGCCAGCATCGAGACAGGGAGGCCCCGTTATCAGCCCCAGCATTTT.

The table lists this clonotype with many counts. The chain combines TRBV5-6 with TRBJ2-1; D is possibly TRBD1 (5 bases). This CDR3 comprises 13 residues. CDR1 and CDR2 (germline): SGHDT, YYEEEE. With 1 base removed from V and 5 bases from J, the gap between germline ends came to 7 bases. The CDR3 DNA reads as TGTGCCAGCAGCTTGTTCAGGGACAATGAGCAGTTCTTC. The encoded protein is CASSLFRDNEQFF.

This clonotype was seen a few times. In DNA, the CDR3 is TGCAGCGTTGCCGACAGGGTGAACACTGAAGCTTTCTTT. Translation gives CSVADRVNTEAFF. V and J are TRBV29-1 and TRBJ1-1; 7 positions agree with TRBD1. The V segment lost 4 bases and the J segment 0 bases; nucleotides outside the gene matches: 2. The CDR3 spans 13 residues. Looked up from germline, CDR1 is SQVTM and CDR2 is ANQGSEA.

This clonotype was recorded at least ten times. The chain joins TRBV28 to TRBJ1-2; TRBD1 aligns across 11 bases. Trimming at V came to 5 bases and at J to 4 bases, leaving 9 bases not matched to a gene. This CDR3 is built from 16 residues. CDR1 and CDR2 (germline): MDHEN, SYDVKM. CDR3 protein: CASSQPVGTGGYGYTF. For the CDR3, the DNA is TGTGCCAGCAGTCAACCAGTGGGGACAGGGGGCTATGGCTACACCTTC.

This clonotype was counted ten times or more. This sequence joins TRBV4-3 and TRBJ1-4, with 7 bases fitting TRBD1. Germline V gene sequence: CDR1 LGHNA, CDR2 YSLEER. The CDR3 has 15 amino acids. The junction had 1 base not matched to a gene; V was cut back by 0 bases and J by 3 bases. Written as DNA, the CDR3 is TGCGCCAGCAGCCAAGATCAGGGGGCTAATGAAAAACTGTTTTTT. Translation gives CASSQDQGANEKLFF.

Ten or more counts support this clonotype. This rearrangement joins TRBV3-1 to TRBJ1-4; D is uncertain. The CDR3 has 15 residues. Germline-derived CDR1 and CDR2 are LGHDT and YNNKEL (reference sequence). Trimming removed 2 bases at V and 0 bases at J, with 7 bases between. CDR3 bases: TGTGCCAGCAGCCAAATCACAGCAACTAATGAAAAACTGTTTTTT. Encoded protein: CASSQITATNEKLFF.

This clonotype was counted ten times or more. The J gene is TRBJ1-2, the V gene TRBV6-2 or TRBV6-3; the D is unclear. This CDR3 has 13 amino acids. Germline V gene data show CDR1 as MNHEY and CDR2 as SVGEGT. Trimming pared 6 bases from V and 6 bases from J, leaving 14 bases between. This CDR3 is CASRPGPGNGYTF. The CDR3 DNA follows: TGTGCCAGCAGACCCGGCCCCGGCAATGGCTACACCTTC.

The chain links TRBV3-1 to TRBJ1-5; D is unclear. The CDR3 consists of 12 residues. Germline loops: CDR1 LGHDT, CDR2 YNNKEL (reference sequence). V lost 3 bases, J lost 2 bases, and 2 bases lay in between. Here the CDR3 reads CASSHGNQPQHF. DNA for the CDR3: TGTGCCAGCAGCCACGGCAATCAGCCCCAGCATTTT.

In this sample, this clonotype turned up many times. The chain couples TRBV20-1 to TRBJ2-2; 7 nucleotides align to TRBD2. Germline V gives CDR1 DFQATT, CDR2 SNEGSKA (reference sequence). The CDR3 runs to 16 residues. The V and J ends lost 2 bases and 1 base, in that order; junction bases with no gene match: 7. CDR3 sequence reads: CSARSGLAGNTGELFF. In DNA, the CDR3 is TGCAGTGCTAGAAGTGGTTTAGCGGGGAACACCGGGGAGCTGTTTTTT.

Ten or more counts support this clonotype. This chain uses TRBV7-8 with TRBJ1-1; TRBD1 agrees at 7 bases. V gave up 1 base and J gave up 11 bases; unmatched junction bases: 7. Looked up from germline, CDR1 is SGHVS and CDR2 is FQNEAQ. The CDR3 extends over 13 amino acids. The CDR3 is CASSLVGRGNAFF. The CDR3 DNA is TGTGCCAGCAGCTTAGTCGGCAGGGGGAATGCTTTCTTT.

The sample holds a few counts of this clonotype. V usage is TRBV28 and J usage is TRBJ2-1, with TRBD2 matching 8 bases. The CDR3 runs to 12 residues. Trimming took 9 bases from V and 12 from J; bases not matched to a gene: 10. The germline gives CDR1 MDHEN, CDR2 SYDVKM. The CDR3 nucleotides are TGTGCCAGTAGCGGGGCAGGTCTGATGCAGTTCTTC. Translating it yields CASSGAGLMQFF.

This clonotype has a count of ten or more. The chain couples TRBV29-1 to TRBJ2-5; D unresolved. The CDR3 has 12 residues. The germline V gene has CDR1 SQVTM and CDR2 ANQGSEA. Between the trimmed V and J ends, which lost 4 bases and 4 bases, there was a span of 10 bases. CDR3 DNA: TGCAGCGTTGGGGCATTAAGAGAGACCCAGTACTTC. Its translation: CSVGALRETQYF. Looking up the rest from reference TRBV29-1 and TRBJ2-5 gives the full variable domain: SAVISQKPSRDICQRGTSLTIQCQVDSQVTMMFWYRQQPGQSLTLIATANQGSEATYESGFVIDKFPISRPNLTFSTLTVSNMSPEDSSIYLCSVGALRETQYFGPGTRLLVL.

This clonotype was observed a few times. The chain employs TRBV24-1 and TRBJ2-2; no firm D call. V was cut by 8 bases and J by 4 bases, with 7 bases left in between. Germline V CDR1 and CDR2: KGHDR, SFDVKD. CDR3 length: 12 residues. CDR3 loop: CATNGVTGELFF. The DNA for the CDR3 is TGTGCCACCAATGGGGTCACCGGGGAGCTGTTTTTT.

The chain's CDR3 is CASKRTISSYEQYF. CDR3 bases: TGTGCCAGCAAGCGGACAATAAGCTCCTACGAGCAGTACTTC. This sequence joins TRBV6-5 and TRBJ2-7; TRBD1 or TRBD2 may be the D gene (5 bases each). V was clipped by 7 bases and J by 0 bases, with 13 bases between them. CDR1 and CDR2 (germline): MNHEY, SVGAGI. This CDR3 is built from 14 residues.

In this sample, this clonotype turned up many times. This rearrangement joins TRBV28 to TRBJ1-2; TRBD1 is a possible D gene (5 bases). V was trimmed by 3 bases and J by 6 bases, leaving 11 bases between them. From germline, CDR1 is MDHEN and CDR2 SYDVKM. The CDR3 extends over 13 amino acids. The CDR3 nucleotides read TGTGCCAGCAGTTTTAGGGGATGGGATGGCTACACCTTC. It codes for CASSFRGWDGYTF.

The gene calls are TRBV6-5 and TRBJ1-1, with D possibly matching TRBD1 (6 bases). Trimming cost V 5 bases and J 1 base, with 8 bases left between them. Per germline, CDR1 MNHEY and CDR2 SVGAGI. CDR3 size: 13 residues. CDR3 sequence reads: CASSVDRNTEAFF. In nucleotides, the CDR3 is TGTGCCAGCAGTGTGGACAGGAACACTGAAGCTTTCTTT.

This clonotype was picked up a small number of times. The chain uses TRBV28 and TRBJ1-6; 7 bases line up with TRBD1. This CDR3 spans 13 amino acids. Unmatched junction bases numbered 3, after V lost 6 bases and J lost 7 bases. Germline-derived CDR1 and CDR2 are MDHEN and SYDVKM. The CDR3 region is CASRGQANSPLHF. DNA for the CDR3: TGTGCCAGCAGAGGACAGGCAAATTCACCCCTCCACTTT.

The table lists this clonotype with many counts. The V gene is TRBV6-6, the J gene TRBJ2-1; D call uncertain. V was pared by 2 bases and J by 3 bases, with 17 bases between. This CDR3 has 17 residues. Germline V gene data show CDR1 as MNHNY and CDR2 as SVGAGI (reference sequence). CDR3 nucleotide sequence: TGTGCCAGCAGTTACCCATCCGGACGCCAGCGCTACAATGAGCAGTTCTTC. Translated: CASSYPSGRQRYNEQFF.

In its sample, this clonotype was seen a few times. The rearrangement joins TRBV28 to TRBJ2-4; 7 nucleotides line up with TRBD2. Germline-derived CDR1 and CDR2 are MDHEN and SYDVKM. The CDR3 runs 11 residues. The J segment lost 12 bases and the V segment lost 4 bases, leaving 3 bases of the junction unmatched. The CDR3 DNA follows: TGTGCCAGCAGTTATTGGGGGGGTCAGTACTTC. Protein sequence: CASSYWGGQYF.

The chain has TRBV7-2 and TRBJ2-3; TRBD2 aligns across 10 bases. This CDR3 is built from 17 residues. Germline CDR1 reads SGHTA; CDR2 reads FQGNSA. Losses at the gene ends were 2 bases for V and 1 base for J; bases not matched to a gene: 6. The CDR3 loop is CASSLWSGGAGTDTQYF. The CDR3, as DNA: TGTGCCAGCAGCTTATGGAGCGGGGGGGCCGGCACAGATACGCAGTATTTT.

In this sample, this clonotype turned up many times. The J gene is TRBJ2-3, the V gene TRBV15; no reliable D call. V was cut by 0 bases and J by 3 bases, with 7 bases left in between. Per germline, CDR1 LNHNV and CDR2 YYDKDF (reference sequence). The CDR3 totals 14 residues. CDR3 residues: CATSRDLGTDTQYF. For the CDR3, the DNA is TGTGCCACCAGCAGAGATCTGGGGACAGATACGCAGTATTTT.